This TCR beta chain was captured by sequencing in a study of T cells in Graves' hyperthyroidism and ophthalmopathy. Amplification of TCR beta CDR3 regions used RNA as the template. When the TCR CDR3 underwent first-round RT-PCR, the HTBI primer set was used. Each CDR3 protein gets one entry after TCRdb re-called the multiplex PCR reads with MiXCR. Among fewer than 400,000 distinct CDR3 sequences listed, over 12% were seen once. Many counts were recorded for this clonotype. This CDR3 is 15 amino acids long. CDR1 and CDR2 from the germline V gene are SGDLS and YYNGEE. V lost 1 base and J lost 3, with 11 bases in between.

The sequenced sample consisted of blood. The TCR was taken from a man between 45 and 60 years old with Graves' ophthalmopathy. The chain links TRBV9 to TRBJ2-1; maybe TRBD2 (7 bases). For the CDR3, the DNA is TGTGCCAGCAGCGTAAGGGGGACTATCTACAATGAGCAGTTCTTC. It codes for CASSVRGTIYNEQFF.